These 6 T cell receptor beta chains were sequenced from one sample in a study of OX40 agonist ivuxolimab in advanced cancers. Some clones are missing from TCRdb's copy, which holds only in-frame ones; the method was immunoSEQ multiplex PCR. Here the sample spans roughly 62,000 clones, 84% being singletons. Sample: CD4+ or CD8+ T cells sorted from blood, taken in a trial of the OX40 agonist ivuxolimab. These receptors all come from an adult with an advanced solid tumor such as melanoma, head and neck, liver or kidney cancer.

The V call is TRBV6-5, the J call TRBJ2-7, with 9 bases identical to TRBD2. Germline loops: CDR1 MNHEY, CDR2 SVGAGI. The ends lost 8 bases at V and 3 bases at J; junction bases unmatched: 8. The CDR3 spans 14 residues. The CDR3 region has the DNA TGTGCCAGCTCGACGAGGCGGGGGGGCTACGAGCAGTACTTC. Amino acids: CASSTRRGGYEQYF.

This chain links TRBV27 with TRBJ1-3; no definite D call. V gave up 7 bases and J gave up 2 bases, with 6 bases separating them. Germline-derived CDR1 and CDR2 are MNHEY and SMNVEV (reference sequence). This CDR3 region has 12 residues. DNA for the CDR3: TGTGCCAGCAAAGGTGCTGGAAACACCATATATTTT. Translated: CASKGAGNTIYF.

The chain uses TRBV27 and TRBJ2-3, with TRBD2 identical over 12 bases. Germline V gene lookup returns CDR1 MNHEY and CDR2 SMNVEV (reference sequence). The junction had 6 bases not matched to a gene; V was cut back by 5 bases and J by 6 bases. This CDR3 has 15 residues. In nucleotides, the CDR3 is TGTGCCAGCAGTAGTCAACTAGCGGGAGGTGATACGCAGTATTTT. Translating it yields CASSSQLAGGDTQYF.

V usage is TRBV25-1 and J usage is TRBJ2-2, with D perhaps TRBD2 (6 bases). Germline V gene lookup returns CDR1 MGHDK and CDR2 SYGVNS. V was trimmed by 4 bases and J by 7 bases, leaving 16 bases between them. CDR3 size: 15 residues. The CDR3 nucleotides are TGTGCCAGCAGTGGGGCGGCGGGGTTCGGCGGGGAGCTGTTTTTT. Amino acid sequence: CASSGAAGFGGELFF. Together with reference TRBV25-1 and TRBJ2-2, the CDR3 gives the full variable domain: EADIYQTPRYLVIGTGKKITLECSQTMGHDKMYWYQQDPGMELHLIHYSYGVNSTEKGDLSSESTVSRIRTEHFPLTLESARPSHTSQYLCASSGAAGFGGELFFGEGSRLTVL.

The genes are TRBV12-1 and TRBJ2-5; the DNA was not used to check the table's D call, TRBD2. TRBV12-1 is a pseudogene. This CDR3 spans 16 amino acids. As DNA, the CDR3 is TGTGCCAGCAGCTTTCTAACTAGCGGGGGGGTAGAGACCCAGTACTTC. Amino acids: CASSFLTSGGVETQYF.

As DNA, the CDR3 is TGTGCCAGCAGTTCACTCGGCGGGTATGTTTCACCCCTCCACTTT. The encoded protein is CASSSLGGYVSPLHF. This rearrangement joins TRBV27 to TRBJ1-6; D unresolved. Germline CDR1 reads MNHEY; CDR2 reads SMNVEV (reference sequence). V shed 4 bases and J shed 9 bases, with 16 bases lying between them. The CDR3 contains 15 residues.